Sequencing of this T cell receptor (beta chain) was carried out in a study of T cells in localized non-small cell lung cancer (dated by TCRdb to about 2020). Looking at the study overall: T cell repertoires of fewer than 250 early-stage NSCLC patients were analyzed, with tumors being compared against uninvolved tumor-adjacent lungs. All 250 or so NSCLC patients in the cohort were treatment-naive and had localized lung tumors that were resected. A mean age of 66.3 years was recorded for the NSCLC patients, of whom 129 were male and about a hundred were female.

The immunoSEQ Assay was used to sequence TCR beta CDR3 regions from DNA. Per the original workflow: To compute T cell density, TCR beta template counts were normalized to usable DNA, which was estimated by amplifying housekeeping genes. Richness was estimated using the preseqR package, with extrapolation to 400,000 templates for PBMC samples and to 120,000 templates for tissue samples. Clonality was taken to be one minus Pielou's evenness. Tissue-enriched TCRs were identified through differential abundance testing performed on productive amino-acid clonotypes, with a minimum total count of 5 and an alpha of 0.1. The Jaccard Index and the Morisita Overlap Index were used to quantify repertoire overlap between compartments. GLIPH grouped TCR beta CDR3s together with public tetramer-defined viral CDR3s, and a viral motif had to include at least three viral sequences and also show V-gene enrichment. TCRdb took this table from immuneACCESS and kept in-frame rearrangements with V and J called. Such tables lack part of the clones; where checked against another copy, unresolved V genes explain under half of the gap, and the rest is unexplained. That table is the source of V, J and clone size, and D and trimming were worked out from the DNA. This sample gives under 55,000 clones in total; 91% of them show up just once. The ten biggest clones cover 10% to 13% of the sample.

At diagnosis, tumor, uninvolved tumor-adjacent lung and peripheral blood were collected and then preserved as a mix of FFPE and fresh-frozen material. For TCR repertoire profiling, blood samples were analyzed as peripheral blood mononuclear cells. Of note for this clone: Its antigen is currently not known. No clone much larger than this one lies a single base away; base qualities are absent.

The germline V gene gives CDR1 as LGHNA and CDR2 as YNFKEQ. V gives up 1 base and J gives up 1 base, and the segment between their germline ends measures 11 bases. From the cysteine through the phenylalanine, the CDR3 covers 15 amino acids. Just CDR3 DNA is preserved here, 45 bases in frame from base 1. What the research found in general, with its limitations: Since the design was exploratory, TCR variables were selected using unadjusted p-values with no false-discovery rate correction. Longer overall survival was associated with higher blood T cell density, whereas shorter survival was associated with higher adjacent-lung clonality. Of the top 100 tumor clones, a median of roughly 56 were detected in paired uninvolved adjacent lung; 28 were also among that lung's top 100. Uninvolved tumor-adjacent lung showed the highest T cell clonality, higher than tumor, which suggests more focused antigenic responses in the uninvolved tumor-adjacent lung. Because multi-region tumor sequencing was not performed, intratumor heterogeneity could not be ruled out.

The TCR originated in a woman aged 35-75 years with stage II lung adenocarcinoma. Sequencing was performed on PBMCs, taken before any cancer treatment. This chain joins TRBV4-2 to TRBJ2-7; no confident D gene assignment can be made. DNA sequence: TGTGCCAGCAGCCAAGGTCTAGGAGTTTCCTACGAGCAGTACTTC. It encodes CASSQGLGVSYEQYF.